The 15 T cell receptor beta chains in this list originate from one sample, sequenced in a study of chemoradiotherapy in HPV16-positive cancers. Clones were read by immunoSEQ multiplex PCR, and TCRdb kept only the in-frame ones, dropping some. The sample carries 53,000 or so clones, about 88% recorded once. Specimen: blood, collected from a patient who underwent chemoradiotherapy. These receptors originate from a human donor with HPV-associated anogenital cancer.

Written as DNA, the CDR3 is TGTGCCAGCAGCTCCCTAGGGGGTTCGGCCTACGAGCAGTACTTC. Translated: CASSSLGGSAYEQYF. The chain uses TRBV7-6 and TRBJ2-7; TRBD1 might be the D (6 bases). Germline CDR1 is SGHVS and CDR2 is FNYEAQ. Trimming took 4 bases from V and 2 from J, leaving 15 bases between them. This CDR3 has 15 residues.

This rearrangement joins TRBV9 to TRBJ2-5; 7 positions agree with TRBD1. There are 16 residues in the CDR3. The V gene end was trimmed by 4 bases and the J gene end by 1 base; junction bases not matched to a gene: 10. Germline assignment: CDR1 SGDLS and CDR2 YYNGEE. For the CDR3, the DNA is TGTGCCAGCAGCTTATCGGGACAGCAGTTCCAAGAGACCCAGTACTTC. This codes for CASSLSGQQFQETQYF. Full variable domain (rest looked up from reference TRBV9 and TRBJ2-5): DSGVTQTPKHLITATGQRVTLRCSPRSGDLSVYWYQQSLDQGLQFLIQYYNGEERAKGNILERFSAQQFPDLHSELNLSSLELGDSALYFCASSLSGQQFQETQYFGPGTRLLVL.

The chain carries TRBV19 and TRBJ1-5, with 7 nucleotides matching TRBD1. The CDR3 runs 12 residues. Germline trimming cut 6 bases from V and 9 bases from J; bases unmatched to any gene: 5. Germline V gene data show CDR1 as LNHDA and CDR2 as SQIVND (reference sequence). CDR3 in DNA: TGTGCCAGTAGAAGGGGGCGGGGGCCCCAGCATTTT. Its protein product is CASRRGRGPQHF.

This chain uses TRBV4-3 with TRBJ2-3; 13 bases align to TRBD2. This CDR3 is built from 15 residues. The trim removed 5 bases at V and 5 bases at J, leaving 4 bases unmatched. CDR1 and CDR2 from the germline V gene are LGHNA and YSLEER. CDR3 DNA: TGCGCCAGCAGCACACTAGCGGGGGGGCGAGATACGCAGTATTTT. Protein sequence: CASSTLAGGRDTQYF.

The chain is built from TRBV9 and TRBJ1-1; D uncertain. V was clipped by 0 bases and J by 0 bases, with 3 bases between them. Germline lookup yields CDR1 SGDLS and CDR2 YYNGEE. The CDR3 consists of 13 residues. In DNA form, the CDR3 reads TGTGCCAGCAGCGTAGGGATGAACACTGAAGCTTTCTTT. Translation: CASSVGMNTEAFF.

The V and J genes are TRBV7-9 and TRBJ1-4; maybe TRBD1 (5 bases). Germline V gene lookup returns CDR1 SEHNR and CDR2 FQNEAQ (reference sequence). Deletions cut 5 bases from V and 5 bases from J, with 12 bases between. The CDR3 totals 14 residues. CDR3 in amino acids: CASSHRQTNEKLFF. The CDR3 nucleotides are TGTGCCAGCAGCCATAGACAGACGAATGAAAAACTGTTTTTT.

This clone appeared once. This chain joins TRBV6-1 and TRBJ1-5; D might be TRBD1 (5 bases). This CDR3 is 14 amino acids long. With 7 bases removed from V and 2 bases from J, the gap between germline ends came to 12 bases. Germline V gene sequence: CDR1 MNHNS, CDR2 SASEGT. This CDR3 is CASTAGTGNQPQHF. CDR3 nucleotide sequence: TGTGCCAGCACTGCAGGGACGGGCAATCAGCCCCAGCATTTT.

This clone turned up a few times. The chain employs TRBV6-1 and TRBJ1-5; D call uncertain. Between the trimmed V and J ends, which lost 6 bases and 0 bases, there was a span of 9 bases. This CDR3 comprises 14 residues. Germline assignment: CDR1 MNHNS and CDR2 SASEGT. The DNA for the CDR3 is TGTGCCAGCAGAGGACTCCCTAGCAATCAGCCCCAGCATTTT. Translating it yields CASRGLPSNQPQHF.

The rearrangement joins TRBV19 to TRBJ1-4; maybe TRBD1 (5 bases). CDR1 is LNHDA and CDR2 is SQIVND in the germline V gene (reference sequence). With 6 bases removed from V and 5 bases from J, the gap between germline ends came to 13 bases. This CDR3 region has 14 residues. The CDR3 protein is CASRTGRRNEKLFF. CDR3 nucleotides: TGTGCCAGTAGAACAGGACGGAGAAATGAAAAACTGTTTTTT.

As DNA, the CDR3 is TGTGCCAGCAGTTTGGGACTATATAACACCGGGGAGCTGTTTTTT. It codes for CASSLGLYNTGELFF. The chain recombines TRBV27 with TRBJ2-2, with 7 positions matching TRBD2. V lost 3 bases and J lost 2; bases outside the gene matches: 3. Looked up from germline, CDR1 is MNHEY and CDR2 is SMNVEV (reference sequence). The CDR3 is 15 residues long.

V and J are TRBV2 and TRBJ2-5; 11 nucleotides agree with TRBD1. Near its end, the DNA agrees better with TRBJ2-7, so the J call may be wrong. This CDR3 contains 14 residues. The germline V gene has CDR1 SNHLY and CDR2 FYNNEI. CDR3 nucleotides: TGTGCCAGCCTATCCGGGACAGGGGGTAGCGAGCAGTACTTC. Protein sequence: CASLSGTGGSEQYF.

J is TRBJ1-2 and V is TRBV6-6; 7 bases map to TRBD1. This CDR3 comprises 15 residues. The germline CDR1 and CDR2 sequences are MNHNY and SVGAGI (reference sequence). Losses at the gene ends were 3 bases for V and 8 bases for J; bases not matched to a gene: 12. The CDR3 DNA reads TGTGCCAGCAGTTATAATGGTGAAAGGGGGCAAGGCTACACCTTC. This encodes CASSYNGERGQGYTF.

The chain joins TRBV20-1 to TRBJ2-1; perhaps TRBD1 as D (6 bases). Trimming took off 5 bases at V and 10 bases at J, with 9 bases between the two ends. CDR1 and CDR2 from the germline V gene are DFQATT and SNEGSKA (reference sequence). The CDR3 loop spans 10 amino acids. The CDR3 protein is CSALRGEQFF. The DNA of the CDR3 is TGCAGTGCTCTCAGGGGAGAGCAGTTCTTC.

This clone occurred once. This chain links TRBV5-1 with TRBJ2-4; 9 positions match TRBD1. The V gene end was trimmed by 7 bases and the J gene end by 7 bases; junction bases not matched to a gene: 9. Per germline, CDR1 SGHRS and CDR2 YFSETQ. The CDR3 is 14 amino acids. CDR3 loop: CASRQGTGTNIQYF. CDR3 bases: TGCGCCAGCCGCCAGGGGACAGGGACGAACATTCAGTACTTC.

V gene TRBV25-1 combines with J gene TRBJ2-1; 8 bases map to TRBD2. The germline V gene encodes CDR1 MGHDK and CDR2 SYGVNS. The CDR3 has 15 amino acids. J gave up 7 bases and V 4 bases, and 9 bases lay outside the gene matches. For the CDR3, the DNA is TGTGCCAGCAGTGTCGGGGGGGCCTCAAGGAATGAGCAGTTCTTC. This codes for CASSVGGASRNEQFF.